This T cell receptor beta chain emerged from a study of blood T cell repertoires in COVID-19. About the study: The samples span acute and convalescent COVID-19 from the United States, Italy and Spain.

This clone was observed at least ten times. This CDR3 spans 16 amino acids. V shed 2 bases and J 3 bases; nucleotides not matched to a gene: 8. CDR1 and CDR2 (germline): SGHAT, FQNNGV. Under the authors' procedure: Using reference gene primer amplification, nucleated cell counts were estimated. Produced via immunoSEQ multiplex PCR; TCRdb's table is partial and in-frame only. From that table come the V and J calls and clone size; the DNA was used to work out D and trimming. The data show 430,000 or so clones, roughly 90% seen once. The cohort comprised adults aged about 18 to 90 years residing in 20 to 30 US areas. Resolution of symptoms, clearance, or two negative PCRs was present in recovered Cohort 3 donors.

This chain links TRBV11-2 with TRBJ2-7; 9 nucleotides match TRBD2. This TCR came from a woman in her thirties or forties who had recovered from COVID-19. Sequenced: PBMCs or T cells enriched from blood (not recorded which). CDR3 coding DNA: TGTGCCAGCAGCTTACGCGGGAGGGACCCCTACTACGAGCAGTACTTC. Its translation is CASSLRGRDPYYEQYF.